Given below is one T cell receptor (beta chain) in context. What it recognizes is unknown. This specimen comes from a study of shared clonotypes between healthy human individuals. Findings of the study overall: Investigators expected sequencing depth to affect clonotype sharing among donors.

The run depth of the assay was deep. Sequencing used immunoSEQ multiplex PCR; TCRdb keeps in-frame clones, though not all of them. The table records roughly 2.4 million clones, approximately 96% of them present only once. Donors had no recently reported acute infections or vaccinations and were HIV-negative. A split of CD4+ cells into CD45RA+ naive and CD45RA-negative memory subsets was performed. The sequencing sample was made of naive CD4+ T cells sorted from blood. Subset denoted: CD45RA+ positively selected. This receptor was obtained from a man aged 18 to 29 in good health.

The CDR3 DNA reads as TGCGCCAGCAGCTTGGCTCCAGGGGCGACAGGGGGCCAATATTTT. It specifies CASSLAPGATGGQYF. This chain joins TRBV5-1 and TRBJ2-3; 10 bases align to TRBD1. The V gene end was trimmed by 0 bases and the J gene end by 15 bases; junction bases not matched to a gene: 13. Germline CDR1 is SGHRS and CDR2 is YFSETQ. This CDR3 spans 15 amino acids.